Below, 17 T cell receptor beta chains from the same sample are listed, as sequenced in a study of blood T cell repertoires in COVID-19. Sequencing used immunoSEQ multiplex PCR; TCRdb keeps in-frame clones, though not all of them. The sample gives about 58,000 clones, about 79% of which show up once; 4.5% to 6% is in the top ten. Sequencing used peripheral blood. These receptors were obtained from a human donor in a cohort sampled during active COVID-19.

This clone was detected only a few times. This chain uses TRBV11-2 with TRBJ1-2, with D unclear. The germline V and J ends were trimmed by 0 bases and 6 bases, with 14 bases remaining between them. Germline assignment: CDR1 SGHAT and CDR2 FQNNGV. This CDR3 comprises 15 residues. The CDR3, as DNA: TGTGCCAGCAGCTTAGATTTGATGAGCCCTCATGGCTACACCTTC. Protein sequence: CASSLDLMSPHGYTF.

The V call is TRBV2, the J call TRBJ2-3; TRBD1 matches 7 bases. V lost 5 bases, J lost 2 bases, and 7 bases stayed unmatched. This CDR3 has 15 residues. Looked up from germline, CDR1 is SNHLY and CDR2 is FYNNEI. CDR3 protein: CASSHKQGNTDTQYF. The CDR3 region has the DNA TGTGCCAGCAGTCACAAACAGGGGAACACAGATACGCAGTATTTT.

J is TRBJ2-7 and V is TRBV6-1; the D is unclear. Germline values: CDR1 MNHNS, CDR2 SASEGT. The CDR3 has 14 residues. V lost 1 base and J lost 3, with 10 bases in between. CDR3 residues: CASSEVGSRYEQYF. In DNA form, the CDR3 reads TGTGCCAGCAGTGAAGTGGGCTCCCGCTACGAGCAGTACTTC.

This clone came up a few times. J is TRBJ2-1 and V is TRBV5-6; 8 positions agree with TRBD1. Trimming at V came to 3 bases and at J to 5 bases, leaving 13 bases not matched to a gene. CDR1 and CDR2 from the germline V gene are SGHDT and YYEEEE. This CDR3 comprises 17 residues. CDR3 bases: TGTGCCAGCAGCTCCGGGACAGGCGGGGTCTTCGACAATGAGCAGTTCTTC. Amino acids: CASSSGTGGVFDNEQFF.

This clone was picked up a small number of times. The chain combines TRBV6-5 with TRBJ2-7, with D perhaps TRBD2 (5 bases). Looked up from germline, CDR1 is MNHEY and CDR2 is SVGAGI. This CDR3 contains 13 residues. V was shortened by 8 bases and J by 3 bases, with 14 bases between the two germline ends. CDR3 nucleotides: TGTGCCAGCGGTCGACGGGGTTTCTACGAGCAGTACTTC. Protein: CASGRRGFYEQYF.

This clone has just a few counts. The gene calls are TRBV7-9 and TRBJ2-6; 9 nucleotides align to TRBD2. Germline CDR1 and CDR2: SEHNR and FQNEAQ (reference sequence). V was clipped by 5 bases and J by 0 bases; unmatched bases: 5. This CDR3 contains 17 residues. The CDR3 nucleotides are TGTGCCAGCAGCCCTAGCGGGGACCTCTCTGGGGCCAACGTCCTGACTTTC. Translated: CASSPSGDLSGANVLTF. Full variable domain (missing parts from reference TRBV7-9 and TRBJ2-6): DTGVSQNPRHKITKRGQNVTFRCDPISEHNRLYWYRQTLGQGPEFLTYFQNEAQLEKSRLLSDRFSAERPKGSFSTLEIQRTEQGDSAMYLCASSPSGDLSGANVLTFGAGSRLTVL.

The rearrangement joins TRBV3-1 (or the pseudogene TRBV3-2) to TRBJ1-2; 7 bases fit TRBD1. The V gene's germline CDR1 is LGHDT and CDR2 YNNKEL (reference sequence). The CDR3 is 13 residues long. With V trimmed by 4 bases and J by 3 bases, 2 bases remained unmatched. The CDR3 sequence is CASSRGGYYGYTF. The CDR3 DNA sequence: TGTGCCAGCAGCCGAGGGGGCTACTATGGCTACACCTTC.

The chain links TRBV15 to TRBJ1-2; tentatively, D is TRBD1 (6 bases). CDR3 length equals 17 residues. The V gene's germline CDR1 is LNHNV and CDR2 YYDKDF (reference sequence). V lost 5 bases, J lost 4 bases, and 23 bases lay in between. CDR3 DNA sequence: TGTGCCACCAGCCGCAACCGGGACACGGAGTCCCTCTATGGCTACACCTTC. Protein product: CATSRNRDTESLYGYTF.

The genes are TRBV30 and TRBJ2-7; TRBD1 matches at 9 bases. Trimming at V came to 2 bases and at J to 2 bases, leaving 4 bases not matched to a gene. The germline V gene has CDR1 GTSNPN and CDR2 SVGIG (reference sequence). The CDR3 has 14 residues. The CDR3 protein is CAWSPGQGAYEQYF. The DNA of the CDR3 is TGTGCCTGGAGTCCGGGACAGGGCGCCTACGAGCAGTACTTC.

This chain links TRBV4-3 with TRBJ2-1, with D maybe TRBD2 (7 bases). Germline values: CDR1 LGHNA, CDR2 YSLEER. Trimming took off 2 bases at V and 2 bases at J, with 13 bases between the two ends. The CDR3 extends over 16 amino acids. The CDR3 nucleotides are TGCGCCAGCAGCCAACTAGGGGGGGCCGCCTACAATGAGCAGTTCTTC. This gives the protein CASSQLGGAAYNEQFF.

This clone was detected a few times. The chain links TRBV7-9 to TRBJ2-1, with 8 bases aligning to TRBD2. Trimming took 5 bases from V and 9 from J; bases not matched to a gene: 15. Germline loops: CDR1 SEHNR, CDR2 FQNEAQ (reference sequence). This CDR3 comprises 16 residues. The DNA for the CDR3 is TGTGCCAGCAGCCCGGTCAGAGGCGGACTAGCTTTTGAGCAGTTCTTC. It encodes CASSPVRGGLAFEQFF.

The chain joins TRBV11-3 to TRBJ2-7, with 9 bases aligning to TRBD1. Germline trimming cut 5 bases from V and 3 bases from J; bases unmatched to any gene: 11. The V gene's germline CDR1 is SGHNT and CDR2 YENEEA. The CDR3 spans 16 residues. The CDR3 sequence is CASSLGGGQGYYEQYF. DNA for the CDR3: TGTGCCAGCAGCCTGGGGGGGGGACAGGGCTACTACGAGCAGTACTTC.

The CDR3 spells CASSLKPREQFF. CDR3 sequence (DNA): TGTGCCAGCAGCTTAAAACCTCGGGAGCAGTTCTTC. The chain has TRBV5-6 and TRBJ2-1; no firm D call. Per the germline V gene, CDR1 is SGHDT and CDR2 is YYEEEE. Trimming cost V 2 bases and J 10 bases, with 10 bases left between them. This CDR3 region has 12 residues.

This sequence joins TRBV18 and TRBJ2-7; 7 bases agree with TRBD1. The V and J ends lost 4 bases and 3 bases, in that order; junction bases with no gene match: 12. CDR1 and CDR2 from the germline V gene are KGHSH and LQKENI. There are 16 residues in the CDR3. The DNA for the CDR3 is TGTGCCAGCTCACGTAAGGGGGACAGTTCGTACTACGAGCAGTACTTC. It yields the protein CASSRKGDSSYYEQYF.

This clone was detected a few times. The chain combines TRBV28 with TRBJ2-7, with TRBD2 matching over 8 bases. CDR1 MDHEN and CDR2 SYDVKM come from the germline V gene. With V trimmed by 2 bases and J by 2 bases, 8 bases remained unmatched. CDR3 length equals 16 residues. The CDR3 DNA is TGTGCCAGCAGTTTAACGGTTGGACTAGCTGCCTACGAGCAGTACTTC. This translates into CASSLTVGLAAYEQYF. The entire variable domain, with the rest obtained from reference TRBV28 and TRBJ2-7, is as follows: DVKVTQSSRYLVKRTGEKVFLECVQDMDHENMFWYRQDPGLGLRLIYFSYDVKMKEKGDIPEGYSVSREKKERFSLILESASTNQTSMYLCASSLTVGLAAYEQYFGPGTRLTVT.

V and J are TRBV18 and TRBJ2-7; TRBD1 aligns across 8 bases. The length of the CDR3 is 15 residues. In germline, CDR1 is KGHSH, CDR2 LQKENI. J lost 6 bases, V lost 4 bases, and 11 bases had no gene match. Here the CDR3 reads CASSQGTGRLGEQYF. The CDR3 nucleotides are TGTGCCAGCTCACAGGGGACAGGCCGGCTTGGCGAGCAGTACTTC.

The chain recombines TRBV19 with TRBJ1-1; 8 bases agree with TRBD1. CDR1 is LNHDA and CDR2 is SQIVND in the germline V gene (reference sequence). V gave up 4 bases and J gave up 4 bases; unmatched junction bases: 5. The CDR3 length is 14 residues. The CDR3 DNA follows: TGTGCCAGTAGTACTCAGGGGGCGGGCACTGAAGCTTTCTTT. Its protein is CASSTQGAGTEAFF.